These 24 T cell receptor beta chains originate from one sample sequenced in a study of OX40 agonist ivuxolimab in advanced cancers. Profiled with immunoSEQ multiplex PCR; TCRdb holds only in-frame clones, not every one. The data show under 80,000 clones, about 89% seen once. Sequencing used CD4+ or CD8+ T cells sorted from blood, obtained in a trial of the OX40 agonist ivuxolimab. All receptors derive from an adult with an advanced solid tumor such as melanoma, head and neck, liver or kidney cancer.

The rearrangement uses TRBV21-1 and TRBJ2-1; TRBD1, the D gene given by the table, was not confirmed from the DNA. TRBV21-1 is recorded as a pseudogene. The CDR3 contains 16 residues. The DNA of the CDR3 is TGTGCCAGCAGCACTTCAACCGGGACAGGGTATAATGAGCAGTTCTTC. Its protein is CASSTSTGTGYNEQFF.

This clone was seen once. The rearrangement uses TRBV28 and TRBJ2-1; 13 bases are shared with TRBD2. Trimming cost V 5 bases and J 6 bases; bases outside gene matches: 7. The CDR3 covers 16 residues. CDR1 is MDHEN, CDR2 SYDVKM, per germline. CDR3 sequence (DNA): TGTGCCAGCAGTGGTACTAGCGGGGGGGCATCCAATGAGCAGTTCTTC. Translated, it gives CASSGTSGGASNEQFF. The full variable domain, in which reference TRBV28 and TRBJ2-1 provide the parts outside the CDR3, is DVKVTQSSRYLVKRTGEKVFLECVQDMDHENMFWYRQDPGLGLRLIYFSYDVKMKEKGDIPEGYSVSREKKERFSLILESASTNQTSMYLCASSGTSGGASNEQFFGPGTRLTVL.

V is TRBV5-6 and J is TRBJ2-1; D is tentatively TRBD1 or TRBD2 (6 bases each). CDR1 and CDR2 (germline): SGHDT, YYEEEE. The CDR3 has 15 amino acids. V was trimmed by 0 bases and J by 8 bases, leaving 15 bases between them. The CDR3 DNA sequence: TGTGCCAGCAGCTTGGTGGACAGACTAGGCGATGAGCAGTTCTTC. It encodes CASSLVDRLGDEQFF.

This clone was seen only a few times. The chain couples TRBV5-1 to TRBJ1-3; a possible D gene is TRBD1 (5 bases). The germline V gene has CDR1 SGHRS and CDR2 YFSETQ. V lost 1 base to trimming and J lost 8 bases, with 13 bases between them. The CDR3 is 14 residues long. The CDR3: CASSLTGSEDTIYF. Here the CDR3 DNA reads TGCGCCAGCAGCTTGACAGGTTCAGAAGACACCATATATTTT.

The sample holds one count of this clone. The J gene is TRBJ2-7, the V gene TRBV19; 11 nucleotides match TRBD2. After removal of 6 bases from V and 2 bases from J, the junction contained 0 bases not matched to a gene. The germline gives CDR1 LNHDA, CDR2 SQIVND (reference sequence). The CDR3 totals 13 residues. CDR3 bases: TGTGCCAGTAGGACTAGCGGGACCTACGAGCAGTACTTC. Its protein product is CASRTSGTYEQYF. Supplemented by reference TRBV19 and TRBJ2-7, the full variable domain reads DGGITQSPKYLFRKEGQNVTLSCEQNLNHDAMYWYRQDPGQGLRLIYYSQIVNDFQKGDIAEGYSVSREKKESFPLTVTSAQKNPTAFYLCASRTSGTYEQYFGPGTRLTVT.

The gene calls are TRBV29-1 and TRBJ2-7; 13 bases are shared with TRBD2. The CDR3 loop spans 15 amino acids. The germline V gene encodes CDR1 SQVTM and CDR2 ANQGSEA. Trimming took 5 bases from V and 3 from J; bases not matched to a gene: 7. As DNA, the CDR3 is TGCAGCGTTTTCTCGGGACTAGCGGGACGCTACGAGCAGTACTTC. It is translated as CSVFSGLAGRYEQYF.

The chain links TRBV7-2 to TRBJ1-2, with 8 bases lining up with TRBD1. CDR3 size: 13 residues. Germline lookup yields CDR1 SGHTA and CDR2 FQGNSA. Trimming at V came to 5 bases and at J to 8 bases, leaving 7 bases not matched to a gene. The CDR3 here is CASSPDREGGYTF. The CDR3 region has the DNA TGTGCCAGCAGCCCGGACAGGGAAGGAGGCTACACCTTC. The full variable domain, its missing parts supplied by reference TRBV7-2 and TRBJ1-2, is GAGVSQSPSNKVTEKGKDVELRCDPISGHTALYWYRQSLGQGLEFLIYFQGNSAPDKSGLPSDRFSAERTGGSVSTLTIQRTQQEDSAVYLCASSPDREGGYTFGSGTRLTVV.

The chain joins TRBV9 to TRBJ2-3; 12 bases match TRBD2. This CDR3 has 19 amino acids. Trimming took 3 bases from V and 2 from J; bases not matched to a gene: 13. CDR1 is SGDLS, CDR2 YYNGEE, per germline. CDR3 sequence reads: CASSDLFSGTSGSTDTQYF. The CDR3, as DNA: TGTGCCAGCAGCGATCTATTCTCCGGGACTAGCGGGTCCACAGATACGCAGTATTTT.

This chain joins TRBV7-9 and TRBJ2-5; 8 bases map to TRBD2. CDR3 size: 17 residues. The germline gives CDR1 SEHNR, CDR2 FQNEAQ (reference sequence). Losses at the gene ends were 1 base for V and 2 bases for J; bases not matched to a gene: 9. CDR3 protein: CASSLGVSGIEQETQYF. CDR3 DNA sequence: TGTGCCAGCAGCTTAGGTGTTAGCGGGATTGAGCAAGAGACCCAGTACTTC.

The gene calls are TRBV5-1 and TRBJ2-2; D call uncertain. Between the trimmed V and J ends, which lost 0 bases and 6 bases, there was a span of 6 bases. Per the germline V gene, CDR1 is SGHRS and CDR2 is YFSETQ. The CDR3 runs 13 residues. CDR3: CASSLEGAGELFF. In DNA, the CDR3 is TGCGCCAGCAGCTTGGAGGGCGCCGGGGAGCTGTTTTTT.

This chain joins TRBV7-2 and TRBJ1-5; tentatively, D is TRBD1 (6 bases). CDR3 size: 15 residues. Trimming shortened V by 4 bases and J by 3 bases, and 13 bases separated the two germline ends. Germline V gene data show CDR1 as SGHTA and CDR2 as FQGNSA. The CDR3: CASSSGAGFNQPQHF. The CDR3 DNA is TGTGCCAGCAGCTCGGGGGCAGGATTCAATCAGCCCCAGCATTTT.

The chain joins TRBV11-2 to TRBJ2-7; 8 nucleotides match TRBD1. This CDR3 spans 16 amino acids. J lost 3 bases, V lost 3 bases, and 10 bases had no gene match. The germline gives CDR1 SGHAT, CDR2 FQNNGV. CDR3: CASSFRRQGNIYEQYF. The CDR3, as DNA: TGTGCCAGCAGCTTCCGCCGACAGGGGAATATCTACGAGCAGTACTTC.

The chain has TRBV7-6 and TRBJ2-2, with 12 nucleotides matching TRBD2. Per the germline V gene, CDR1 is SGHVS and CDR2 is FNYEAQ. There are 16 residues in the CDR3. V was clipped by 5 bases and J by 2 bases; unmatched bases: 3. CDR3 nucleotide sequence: TGTGCCAGCAGCAAGACTAGCGGGGGAAACACCGGGGAGCTGTTTTTT. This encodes CASSKTSGGNTGELFF.

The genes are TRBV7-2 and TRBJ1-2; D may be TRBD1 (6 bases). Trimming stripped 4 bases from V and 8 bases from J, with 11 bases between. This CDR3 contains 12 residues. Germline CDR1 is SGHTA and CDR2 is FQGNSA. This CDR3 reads CASSSTGYGYTF. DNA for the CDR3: TGTGCCAGCAGCTCTACAGGGTACGGCTACACCTTC.

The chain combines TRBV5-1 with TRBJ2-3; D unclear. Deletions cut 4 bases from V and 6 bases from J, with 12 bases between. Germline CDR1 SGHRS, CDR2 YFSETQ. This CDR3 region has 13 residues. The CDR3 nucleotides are TGCGCCAGCAGCCCCGACGGCTGGGATACGCAGTATTTT. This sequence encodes CASSPDGWDTQYF.

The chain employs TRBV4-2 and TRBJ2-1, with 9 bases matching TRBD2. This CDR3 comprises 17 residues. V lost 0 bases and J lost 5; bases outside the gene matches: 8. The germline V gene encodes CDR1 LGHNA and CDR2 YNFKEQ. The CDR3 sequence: CASSQEGGRATHNEQFF. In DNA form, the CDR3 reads TGTGCCAGCAGCCAAGAGGGCGGGAGGGCCACCCACAATGAGCAGTTCTTC.

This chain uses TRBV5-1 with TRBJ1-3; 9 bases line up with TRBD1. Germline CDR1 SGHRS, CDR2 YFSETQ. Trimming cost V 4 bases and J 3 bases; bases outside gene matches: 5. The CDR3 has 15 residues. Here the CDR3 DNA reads TGCGCCAGCAGCCGACAGGGGGGCAGTGGAAACACCATATATTTT. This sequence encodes CASSRQGGSGNTIYF.

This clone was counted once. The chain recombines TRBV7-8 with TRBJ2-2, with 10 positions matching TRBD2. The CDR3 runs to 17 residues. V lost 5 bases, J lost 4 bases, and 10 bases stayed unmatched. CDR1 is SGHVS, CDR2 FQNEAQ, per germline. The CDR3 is CASSKRLAGASTGELFF. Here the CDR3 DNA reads TGTGCCAGCAGCAAGAGGCTAGCGGGAGCGTCCACCGGGGAGCTGTTTTTT.

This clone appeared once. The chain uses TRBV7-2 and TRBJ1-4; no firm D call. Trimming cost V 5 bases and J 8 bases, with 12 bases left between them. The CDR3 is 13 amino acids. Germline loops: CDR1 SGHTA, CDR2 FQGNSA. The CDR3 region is CASSQNAQEKLFF. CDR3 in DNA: TGTGCCAGCAGCCAAAACGCTCAGGAAAAACTGTTTTTT.

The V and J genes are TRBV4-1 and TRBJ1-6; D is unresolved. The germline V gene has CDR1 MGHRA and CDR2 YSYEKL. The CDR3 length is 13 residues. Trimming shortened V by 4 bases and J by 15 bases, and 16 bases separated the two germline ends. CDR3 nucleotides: TGCGCCAGCAGCCCCCATTCCCCCGTGGTCCTCCACTTT. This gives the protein CASSPHSPVVLHF.

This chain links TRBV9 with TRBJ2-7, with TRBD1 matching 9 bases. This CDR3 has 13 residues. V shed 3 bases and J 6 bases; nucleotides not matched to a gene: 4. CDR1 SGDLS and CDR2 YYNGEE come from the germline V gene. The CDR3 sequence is CASSEGQGGEQYF. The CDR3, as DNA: TGTGCCAGCAGCGAGGGACAGGGAGGCGAGCAGTACTTC. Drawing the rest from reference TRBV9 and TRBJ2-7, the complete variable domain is DSGVTQTPKHLITATGQRVTLRCSPRSGDLSVYWYQQSLDQGLQFLIQYYNGEERAKGNILERFSAQQFPDLHSELNLSSLELGDSALYFCASSEGQGGEQYFGPGTRLTVT.

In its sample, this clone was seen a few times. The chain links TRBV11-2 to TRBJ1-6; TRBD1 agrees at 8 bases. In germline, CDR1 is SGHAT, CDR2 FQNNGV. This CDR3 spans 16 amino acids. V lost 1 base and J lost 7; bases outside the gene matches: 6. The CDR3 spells CASSLVRWTGNSPLHF. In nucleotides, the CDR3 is TGTGCCAGCAGCTTAGTGCGTTGGACAGGGAATTCACCCCTCCACTTT.

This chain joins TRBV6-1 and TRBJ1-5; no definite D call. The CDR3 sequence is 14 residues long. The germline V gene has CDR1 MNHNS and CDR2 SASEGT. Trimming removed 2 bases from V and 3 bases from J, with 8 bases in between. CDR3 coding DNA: TGTGCCAGCAGTGAACAACCGGTCAATCAGCCCCAGCATTTT. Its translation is CASSEQPVNQPQHF.

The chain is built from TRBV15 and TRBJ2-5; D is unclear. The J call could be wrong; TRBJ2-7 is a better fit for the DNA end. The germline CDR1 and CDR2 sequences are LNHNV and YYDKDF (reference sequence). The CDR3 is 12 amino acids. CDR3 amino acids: CATKIKCNEQYF. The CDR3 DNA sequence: TGTGCCACGAAGATTAAGTGCAACGAGCAGTACTTC.